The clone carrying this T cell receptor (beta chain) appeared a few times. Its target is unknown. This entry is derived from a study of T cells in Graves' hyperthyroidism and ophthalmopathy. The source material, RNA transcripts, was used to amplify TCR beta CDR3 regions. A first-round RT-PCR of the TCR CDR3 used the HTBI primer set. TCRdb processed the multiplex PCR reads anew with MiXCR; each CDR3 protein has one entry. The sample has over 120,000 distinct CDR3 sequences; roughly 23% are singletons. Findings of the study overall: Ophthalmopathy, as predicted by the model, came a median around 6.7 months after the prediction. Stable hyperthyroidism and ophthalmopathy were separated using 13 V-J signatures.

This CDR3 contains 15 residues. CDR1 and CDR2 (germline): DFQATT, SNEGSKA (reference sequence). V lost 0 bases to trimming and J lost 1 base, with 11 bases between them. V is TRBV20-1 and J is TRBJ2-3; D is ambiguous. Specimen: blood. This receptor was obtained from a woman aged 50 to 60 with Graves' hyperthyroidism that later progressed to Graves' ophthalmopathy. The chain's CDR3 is CSARDPMAGTDTQYF. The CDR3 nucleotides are TGCAGTGCTAGAGATCCCATGGCGGGCACAGATACGCAGTATTTT.